This TCR beta chain was documented in a study of cytomegalovirus exposure and HLA in healthy donors. Overall study results and limits: Later analysis identified several of the most significant clusters that appeared linked to common viral pathogens. 87-base-pair reads could not separate some V segments, including TRBV6-2 and TRBV6-3.

Researchers ran the PCR with 60 Vbeta and 13 Jbeta primers. Libraries were prepared by immunoSEQ multiplex PCR; TCRdb keeps only in-frame clonotypes and omits some of them. Of around 110,000 clones listed, approximately 82% are singletons. With regard to this clone: The antigen is undetermined. This same CDR3 is encoded by further DNA sequences in the sample.

At the time of sampling, donors were nominally healthy, though unrecorded immune exposures were likely. CDR1 SGHRS and CDR2 YFSETQ come from the germline V gene. CDR3 length: 13 amino acids. The trim removed 6 bases at V and 3 bases at J, leaving 3 bases unmatched. V gene TRBV5-1 combines with J gene TRBJ2-3; 8 nucleotides match TRBD2. This clonotype was sampled from a man aged 35 to 55 in good health and CMV-seronegative. The sample consisted of PBMCs. The DNA of the CDR3 is TGCGCCAGCACTGCTAGCGGGACAGATACGCAGTATTTT. Translation: CASTASGTDTQYF.